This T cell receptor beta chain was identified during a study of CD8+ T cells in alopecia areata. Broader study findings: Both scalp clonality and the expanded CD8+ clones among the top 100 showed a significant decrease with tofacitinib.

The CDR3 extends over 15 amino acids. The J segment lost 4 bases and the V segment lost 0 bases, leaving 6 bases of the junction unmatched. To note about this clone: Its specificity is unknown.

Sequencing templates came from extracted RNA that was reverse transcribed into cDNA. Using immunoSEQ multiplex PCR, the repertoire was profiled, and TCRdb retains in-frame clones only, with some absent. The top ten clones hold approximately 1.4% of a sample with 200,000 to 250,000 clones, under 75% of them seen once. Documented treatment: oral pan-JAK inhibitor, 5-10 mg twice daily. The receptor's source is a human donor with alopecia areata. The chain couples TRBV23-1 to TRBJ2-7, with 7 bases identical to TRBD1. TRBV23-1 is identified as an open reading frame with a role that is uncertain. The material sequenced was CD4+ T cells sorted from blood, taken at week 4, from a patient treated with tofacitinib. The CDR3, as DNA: TGCGCCAGCAGTCAATCGTGGACAGGCCTTTACGAGCAGTACTTC. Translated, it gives CASSQSWTGLYEQYF.